A single T cell receptor (beta chain) is shown here with its context. Germline CDR1 and CDR2: LNHDA and SQIVND (reference sequence). This CDR3 has 15 residues. V lost 5 bases and J 5 bases, leaving 19 bases between the germline ends. Assay used: immunoSEQ multiplex PCR; TCRdb lists only in-frame clones, some missing. The sample carries 84,000 or so clones, roughly 84% recorded once. This entry is derived from a study of control samples from healthy donors and cancer patients. The rearrangement links TRBV19 to TRBJ2-7; the D call may be TRBD1 or TRBD2 (7 bases each). Specimen: PBMCs. This TCR derives from a man aged 55-75 years with head and neck cancer. The CDR3 protein is CASSSWGGGYDEQYF. As DNA, the CDR3 is TGTGCCAGTAGTTCCTGGGGAGGGGGCTATGACGAGCAGTACTTC.